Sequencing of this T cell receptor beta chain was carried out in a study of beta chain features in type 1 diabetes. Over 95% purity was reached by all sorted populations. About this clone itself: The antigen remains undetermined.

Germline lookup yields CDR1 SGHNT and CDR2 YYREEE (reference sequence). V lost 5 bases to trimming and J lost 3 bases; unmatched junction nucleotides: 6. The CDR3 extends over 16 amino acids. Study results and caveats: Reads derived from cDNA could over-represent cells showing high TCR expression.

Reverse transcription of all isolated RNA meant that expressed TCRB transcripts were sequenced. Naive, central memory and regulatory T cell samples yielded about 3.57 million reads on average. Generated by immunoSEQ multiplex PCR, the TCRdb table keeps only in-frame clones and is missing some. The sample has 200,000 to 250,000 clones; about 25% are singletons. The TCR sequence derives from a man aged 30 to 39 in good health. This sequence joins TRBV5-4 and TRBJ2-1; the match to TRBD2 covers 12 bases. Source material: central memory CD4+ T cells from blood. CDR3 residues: CASRPGTSGFYNEQFF. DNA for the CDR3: TGTGCCAGCAGACCCGGGACTAGCGGGTTCTACAATGAGCAGTTCTTC.